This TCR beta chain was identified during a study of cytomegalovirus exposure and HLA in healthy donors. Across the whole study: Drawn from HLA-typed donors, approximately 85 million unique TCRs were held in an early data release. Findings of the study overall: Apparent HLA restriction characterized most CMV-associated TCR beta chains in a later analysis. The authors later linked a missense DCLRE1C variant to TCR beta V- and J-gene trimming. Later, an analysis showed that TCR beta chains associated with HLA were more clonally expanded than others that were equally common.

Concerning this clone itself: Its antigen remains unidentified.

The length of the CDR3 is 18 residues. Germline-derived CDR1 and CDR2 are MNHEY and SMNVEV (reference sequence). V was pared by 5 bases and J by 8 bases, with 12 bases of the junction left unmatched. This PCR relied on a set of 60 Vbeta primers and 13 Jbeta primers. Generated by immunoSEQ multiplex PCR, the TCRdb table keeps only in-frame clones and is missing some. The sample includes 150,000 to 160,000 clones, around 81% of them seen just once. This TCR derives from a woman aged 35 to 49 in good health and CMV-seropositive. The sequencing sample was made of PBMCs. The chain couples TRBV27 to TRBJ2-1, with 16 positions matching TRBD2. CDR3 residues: CASSDSKGLAGGPDEQFF. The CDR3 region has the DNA TGTGCCAGCAGTGATTCTAAGGGACTAGCGGGAGGGCCAGATGAGCAGTTCTTC.